These 22 T cell receptor beta chains were sequenced from one sample in a study of metastatic and nonmetastatic thyroid tumors. All patients reached thyroid surgery having received no treatment beforehand. TCRdb recomputed clones from the PCR reads via MiXCR. The table records about 5,200 clones, around 23% of them present only once. What was sequenced was adjacent normal tissue. The receptors stem from a female donor with papillary thyroid cancer or a benign thyroid nodule (not recorded which). Some clones in this sample may be carry-over from other donors' samples.

Within the sample, this clone is medium-sized. The chain recombines TRBV6-1 with TRBJ1-4; D remains ambiguous. This CDR3 comprises 13 residues. The germline V and J ends were trimmed by 1 base and 7 bases, with 7 bases remaining between them. The germline CDR1 and CDR2 sequences are MNHNS and SASEGT. CDR3 bases: TGTGCCAGCAGTGAAGAGGGCTTTGAAAAACTGTTTTTT. Translation: CASSEEGFEKLFF.

In its sample, this clone was seen a few times. The chain combines TRBV19 with TRBJ1-5; no clear D gene. The CDR3 has 13 residues. Trimming took off 4 bases at V and 4 bases at J, with 8 bases between the two ends. Germline V gene data show CDR1 as LNHDA and CDR2 as SQIVND (reference sequence). CDR3 sequence reads: CASSTTKNQPQHF. The CDR3 region has the DNA TGTGCCAGTAGTACTACCAAGAATCAGCCCCAGCATTTT.

By sample share, this clone is medium-sized. The genes are TRBV30 and TRBJ2-1; TRBD2 matches 7 bases. The V gene's germline CDR1 is GTSNPN and CDR2 SVGIG (reference sequence). The ends lost 1 base at V and 9 bases at J; junction bases unmatched: 9. The CDR3 runs 14 residues. The CDR3 region is CAWSAGLTVVEQFF. The DNA for the CDR3 is TGTGCCTGGAGTGCGGGACTAACGGTCGTTGAGCAGTTCTTC.

This clone showed up just a few times. The chain carries TRBV6-2 or TRBV6-3 and TRBJ1-6, with D perhaps matching TRBD1 (5 bases). The CDR3 covers 13 residues. CDR1 and CDR2 (germline): MNHEY, SVGEGT. The V end lost 11 bases, the J end lost 7 bases, and 15 bases lay between the germline ends. CDR3 DNA: TGTGCCGTCGGGGACCTACGCAATTCACCCCTCCACTTT. It codes for CAVGDLRNSPLHF.

V and J are TRBV20-1 and TRBJ1-2; no clear D gene. There are 14 residues in the CDR3. Germline CDR1 and CDR2: DFQATT and SNEGSKA (reference sequence). Trimming took off 1 base at V and 1 base at J, with 10 bases between the two ends. The CDR3 DNA follows: TGCAGTGCTAGAGTTCCAGGAATTAACTATGGCTACACCTTC. As protein: CSARVPGINYGYTF.

This clone was seen repeatedly, ten times or more. The gene calls are TRBV20-1 and TRBJ1-4; the D gene is possibly TRBD1 (5 bases). Germline V CDR1 and CDR2: DFQATT, SNEGSKA (reference sequence). Trimming shortened V by 3 bases and J by 9 bases, and 17 bases separated the two germline ends. This CDR3 is built from 14 residues. This chain's CDR3 is CSASRATAGQKLFF. CDR3 bases: TGCAGTGCTAGTCGGGCCACAGCAGGGCAAAAACTGTTTTTT.

There are a few counts of this clone. This sequence joins TRBV6-6 and TRBJ1-6; tentative D call: TRBD1 (6 bases). Germline V gene data show CDR1 as MNHNY and CDR2 as SVGAGI (reference sequence). Trimming took 2 bases from V and 9 from J, leaving 11 bases between them. This CDR3 has 14 amino acids. The CDR3 DNA follows: TGTGCCAGCAGTTACATTACAGGGTTTTCACCCCTCCACTTT. Its protein is CASSYITGFSPLHF.

By share, this clone counts as medium-sized. This chain joins TRBV7-3 and TRBJ2-1, with 9 positions matching TRBD2. Germline V gives CDR1 SGHTA, CDR2 FQGTGA. J gave up 7 bases and V 5 bases, and 6 bases lay outside the gene matches. This CDR3 spans 14 amino acids. CDR3 bases: TGTGCCAGCAGCAATAGCGGGGGCGTTAATGAGCAGTTCTTC. This sequence encodes CASSNSGGVNEQFF.

V gene TRBV20-1 combines with J gene TRBJ2-7, with TRBD1 matching over 11 bases. CDR3 length: 17 residues. CDR1 is DFQATT and CDR2 is SNEGSKA in the germline V gene (reference sequence). The junction had 15 bases not matched to a gene; V was cut back by 6 bases and J by 2 bases. This chain's CDR3 is CSAHRTGGALIPYEQYF. The CDR3 DNA reads TGCAGTGCCCACCGGACAGGGGGCGCGTTAATCCCCTACGAGCAGTACTTC.

This clone is categorized as medium-sized. V gene TRBV5-1 combines with J gene TRBJ1-2; D might be TRBD1 (6 bases). Germline lookup yields CDR1 SGHRS and CDR2 YFSETQ. The CDR3 length is 15 residues. Trimming cost V 4 bases and J 3 bases, with 16 bases left between them. The CDR3 loop reads CASSPLRGQDYGYTF. Written as DNA, the CDR3 is TGCGCCAGCAGCCCATTGCGGGGGCAGGACTATGGCTACACCTTC. Supplemented by reference TRBV5-1 and TRBJ1-2, the full variable domain reads KAGVTQTPRYLIKTRGQQVTLSCSPISGHRSVSWYQQTPGQGLQFLFEYFSETQRNKGNFPGRFSGRQFSNSRSEMNVSTLELGDSALYLCASSPLRGQDYGYTFGSGTRLTVV.

The V call is TRBV11-2, the J call TRBJ1-1; the D is unclear. Trimming shortened V by 1 base and J by 1 base, and 7 bases separated the two germline ends. Germline V gives CDR1 SGHAT, CDR2 FQNNGV. This CDR3 has 14 amino acids. The CDR3: CASSLGGANTEAFF. The CDR3 DNA follows: TGTGCCAGCAGCTTAGGGGGAGCGAACACTGAAGCTTTCTTT. The full variable domain, rest sourced from reference TRBV11-2 and TRBJ1-1, is EAGVAQSPRYKIIEKRQSVAFWCNPISGHATLYWYQQILGQGPKLLIQFQNNGVVDDSQLPKDRFSAERLKGVDSTLKIQPAKLEDSAVYLCASSLGGANTEAFFGQGTRLTVV.

In this sample, this clone turned up a few times. V is TRBV2 and J is TRBJ2-2; 13 bases fit TRBD2. The V gene's germline CDR1 is SNHLY and CDR2 FYNNEI. The CDR3 consists of 15 residues. Trimming took 6 bases from V and 6 from J; bases not matched to a gene: 4. CDR3 DNA: TGTGCCAGCAGAGGACTAGCGGGAGTTCCCGGGGAGCTGTTTTTT. Translated, it gives CASRGLAGVPGELFF.

Regarding this clone: A read error may be the cause here, since a much bigger clone is one base away. Within the sample, other DNA sequences also encode this same CDR3. The genes are TRBV27 and TRBJ1-1, with D perhaps matching TRBD1 (6 bases). This CDR3 comprises 14 residues. CDR1 MNHEY and CDR2 SMNVEV come from the germline V gene (reference sequence). The DNA for the CDR3 is TGTGCCAGCAGGTCAGGGGCCATGAACACCGAAGCTTTCTTT. It yields the protein CASRSGAMNTEAFF.

This clone was counted between two and nine times. This sequence joins TRBV28 and TRBJ1-5, with no clear D. Germline V gene sequence: CDR1 MDHEN, CDR2 SYDVKM. The CDR3 is 13 amino acids. Trimming left V 3 bases short and J 6 bases short, with 9 bases between. The CDR3 DNA sequence: TGTGCCAGCAGTTTTCTGGGGTTTCAGCCCCAGCATTTT. Protein product: CASSFLGFQPQHF.

The chain employs TRBV6-5 and TRBJ2-7; no reliable D call. The V end lost 3 bases, the J end lost 6 bases, and 9 bases lay between the germline ends. CDR1 and CDR2 (germline): MNHEY, SVGAGI. The CDR3 sequence is 12 residues long. CDR3 residues: CASSYSPTEQYF. The CDR3 nucleotides are TGTGCCAGCAGTTATTCCCCGACCGAGCAGTACTTC.

The V and J genes are TRBV5-1 and TRBJ1-6, with TRBD1 matching over 7 bases. This CDR3 comprises 15 residues. Germline V gene data show CDR1 as SGHRS and CDR2 as YFSETQ. After removal of 0 bases from V and 9 bases from J, the junction contained 6 bases not matched to a gene. This CDR3 reads CASSLDVGGISPLHF. The DNA of the CDR3 is TGCGCCAGCAGCTTGGATGTAGGGGGCATTTCACCCCTCCACTTT.

By frequency in the sample, this clone is medium-sized. This chain joins TRBV5-5 and TRBJ2-3; D is possibly TRBD1 (6 bases). There are 15 residues in the CDR3. V was cut by 4 bases and J by 5 bases, with 17 bases left in between. Germline V CDR1 and CDR2: SGHKS, YYEKEE (reference sequence). The CDR3 DNA is TGTGCCAGCAGCCTGGGCCCAGGGGCTGGAGATACGCAGTATTTT. Protein product: CASSLGPGAGDTQYF.

This chain joins TRBV24-1 and TRBJ1-2; 7 bases match TRBD1. Germline CDR1 and CDR2: KGHDR and SFDVKD. J was trimmed by 4 bases and V by 5 bases; bases with no gene match: 3. The CDR3 spans 13 residues. CDR3 residues: CATSARDSYGYTF. The CDR3 region has the DNA TGTGCCACCAGTGCTAGGGACAGCTATGGCTACACCTTC.

Note on this clone: No conserved phenylalanine or tryptophan ends this CDR3, so it is likely a read error. Because the CDR3's place on the DNA is in doubt, the DNA is left out and the CDR3 is given as listed by TCRdb. The chain couples TRBV12-3 or TRBV12-4 to TRBJ1-1; TRBD1 is the table's D call and was not checked against the DNA. With termini counted, the CDR3 has 15 amino acids. The CDR3 sequence: CASRTGATMNTEALY.

This clone was recorded many times. The chain links TRBV20-1 to TRBJ2-4; 8 bases match TRBD2. There are 17 residues in the CDR3. The V and J ends lost 3 bases and 2 bases, in that order; junction bases with no gene match: 12. Looked up from germline, CDR1 is DFQATT and CDR2 is SNEGSKA (reference sequence). CDR3 loop: CSASPRREVSTKNIQYF. In DNA form, the CDR3 reads TGCAGTGCTAGTCCGAGGCGGGAGGTCTCGACCAAAAACATTCAGTACTTC.

This clone is labeled medium-sized. The chain has TRBV27 and TRBJ2-1; tentatively, D is TRBD2 (5 bases). Germline V gene sequence: CDR1 MNHEY, CDR2 SMNVEV (reference sequence). This CDR3 contains 13 residues. The V end lost 0 bases, the J end lost 8 bases, and 8 bases lay between the germline ends. The CDR3 nucleotides read TGTGCCAGCAGTTTATCGAGGGTGGATGAGCAGTTCTTC. This gives the protein CASSLSRVDEQFF.

This clone counts as medium-sized. CDR3 nucleotides: TGTGCCAGCAGTTCGATGGGACTAGCGGGGTCCAGCACAGATACGCAGTATTTT. Amino acids: CASSSMGLAGSSTDTQYF. This chain joins TRBV28 and TRBJ2-3; TRBD2 agrees at 13 bases. Trimming took 4 bases from V and 0 from J; bases not matched to a gene: 7. CDR1 MDHEN and CDR2 SYDVKM come from the germline V gene. The CDR3 spans 18 residues.